Listed here are 19 T cell receptor beta chains from one sample, sequenced in a study of PD-1 blockade in mismatch repair-deficient tumors. Generated by immunoSEQ multiplex PCR, the TCRdb table keeps only in-frame clones and is missing some. The sample has 95,000 to 150,000 clones, approximately 86% seen once. Sequenced material: peripheral blood, taken 44 weeks after starting pembrolizumab. The source of these receptors is an adult with mismatch repair-deficient cancer.

V and J are TRBV27 and TRBJ1-1; no reliable D call. Germline-derived CDR1 and CDR2 are MNHEY and SMNVEV (reference sequence). The CDR3 covers 14 residues. V was shortened by 2 bases and J by 6 bases, with 13 bases between the two germline ends. DNA of the CDR3: TGTGCCAGCAGTTTAGTGAGTGGCAGCCCTGAAGCTTTCTTT. This sequence encodes CASSLVSGSPEAFF.

The chain uses TRBV6-1 and TRBJ1-5; 9 positions agree with TRBD1. This CDR3 comprises 16 residues. CDR1 is MNHNS and CDR2 is SASEGT in the germline V gene. V shed 1 base, J shed 4 bases, and the junction held 5 bases outside the gene matches. CDR3 coding DNA: TGTGCCAGCAGTGAAGTCGGAGACAGGGGGAATCAGCCCCAGCATTTT. It specifies CASSEVGDRGNQPQHF.

This clone was observed a few times. DNA for the CDR3: TGCGCCAGCAGCCAGGTTAGCGGGGATCGGGAGCAGTACTTC. Its protein product is CASSQVSGDREQYF. The chain employs TRBV4-1 and TRBJ2-7; 8 bases map to TRBD2. The germline V gene has CDR1 MGHRA and CDR2 YSYEKL. This CDR3 is built from 14 residues. Trimming cost V 3 bases and J 7 bases; bases outside gene matches: 8.

This clone has only one observation. J is TRBJ2-1 and V is TRBV5-8; 7 bases match TRBD1. Trimming cost V 4 bases and J 2 bases; bases outside gene matches: 6. The CDR3 consists of 15 residues. CDR1 SGHTS and CDR2 YDEGEE come from the germline V gene. The DNA of the CDR3 is TGTGCCAGCAGCCCGCGGACAGGTACCTACAATGAGCAGTTCTTC. Translated, it gives CASSPRTGTYNEQFF. The whole variable domain, remainder taken from reference TRBV5-8 and TRBJ2-1, is EAGVTQSPTHLIKTRGQQATLRCSPISGHTSVYWYQQALGLGLQFLLWYDEGEERNRGNFPPRFSGRQFPNYSSELNVNALELEDSALYLCASSPRTGTYNEQFFGPGTRLTVL.

The rearrangement joins TRBV6-5 to TRBJ1-2; D gene uncertain. Germline assignment: CDR1 MNHEY and CDR2 SVGAGI. The CDR3 length is 14 residues. V was cut by 6 bases and J by 4 bases, with 15 bases left in between. The CDR3 reads CASSRNSEGYGYTF. The CDR3 DNA reads TGTGCCAGCAGCCGGAACTCGGAGGGCTATGGCTACACCTTC.

The CDR3 bases are TGTGCCAGCAGCAGATGGATTGGGGACAGGAGTTACGAGCAGTACTTC. Translation gives CASSRWIGDRSYEQYF. The gene calls are TRBV7-9 and TRBJ2-7; 8 bases align to TRBD1. CDR1 and CDR2 from the germline V gene are SEHNR and FQNEAQ (reference sequence). CDR3 size: 16 residues. Unmatched junction bases numbered 13, after V lost 5 bases and J lost 4 bases.

The chain combines TRBV6-6 with TRBJ2-2; D is uncertain. CDR3 length: 13 amino acids. Germline V gene data show CDR1 as MNHNY and CDR2 as SVGAGI (reference sequence). The V end was cut by 3 bases, the J end by 3 bases, with 5 bases between. The CDR3 reads CASSYGYTGELFF. The CDR3 nucleotides are TGTGCCAGCAGTTATGGGTACACCGGGGAGCTGTTTTTT.

This chain links TRBV7-6 with TRBJ2-3; D may match TRBD1 or TRBD2 (6 bases each). The germline V and J ends were trimmed by 1 base and 2 bases, with 10 bases remaining between them. Germline assignment: CDR1 SGHVS and CDR2 FNYEAQ. The CDR3 has 15 residues. CDR3 sequence (DNA): TGTGCCAGCAGCTTAGGGGGGGCGGACACAGATACGCAGTATTTT. The encoded protein is CASSLGGADTDTQYF.

The chain uses TRBV7-9 and TRBJ2-7, with 9 bases that match TRBD1. V gave up 5 bases and J gave up 0 bases; unmatched junction bases: 11. The CDR3 runs 17 residues. Germline assignment: CDR1 SEHNR and CDR2 FQNEAQ (reference sequence). In DNA, the CDR3 is TGTGCCAGCAGCGCCCGGGACAGGGATCTTAGCTCCTACGAGCAGTACTTC. It yields the protein CASSARDRDLSSYEQYF.

The table lists this clone with a count of one. The rearrangement links TRBV4-3 to TRBJ2-4; D unclear. V was pared by 0 bases and J by 0 bases, with 6 bases between. The length of the CDR3 is 15 residues. CDR1 is LGHNA, CDR2 YSLEER, per germline. CDR3 sequence reads: CASSQDLLAKNIQYF. The DNA for the CDR3 is TGCGCCAGCAGCCAAGATCTACTAGCCAAAAACATTCAGTACTTC.

The chain carries TRBV21-1 and TRBJ2-3; the table names TRBD1, a call not compared with the DNA. TRBV21-1 is classified as a pseudogene. The CDR3 has 20 amino acids. CDR3 nucleotide sequence: TGTGCCAGCAGCACTCGAGGGCGGGACAGGGCCCTTGGTGGTCCAGATACGCAGTATTTT. It specifies CASSTRGRDRALGGPDTQYF.

The chain links TRBV27 to TRBJ2-7, with 8 bases fitting TRBD2. The CDR3 sequence is 15 residues long. Germline CDR1 and CDR2: MNHEY and SMNVEV (reference sequence). V shed 3 bases and J 6 bases; nucleotides not matched to a gene: 10. Written as DNA, the CDR3 is TGTGCCAGCAGTTTGACTAGCGCTGGTGGCGGCGAGCAGTACTTC. This encodes CASSLTSAGGGEQYF.

This clone was detected ten times or more. The chain employs TRBV7-9 and TRBJ1-5; D is unclear. The CDR3 is 12 amino acids. V was pared by 1 base and J by 6 bases, with 4 bases between. Germline CDR1 SEHNR, CDR2 FQNEAQ (reference sequence). The CDR3 DNA reads TGTGCCAGCAGCTTAGAGGGTCAGCCCCAGCATTTT. It yields the protein CASSLEGQPQHF.

This rearrangement joins TRBV28 to TRBJ1-3, with TRBD1 identical over 7 bases. CDR1 MDHEN and CDR2 SYDVKM come from the germline V gene. CDR3 length: 16 amino acids. The V gene end was trimmed by 7 bases and the J gene end by 0 bases; junction bases not matched to a gene: 9. For the CDR3, the DNA is TGTGCCAGCACCCCGTGGGACAGCACCTCTGGAAACACCATATATTTT. This codes for CASTPWDSTSGNTIYF. The variable domain in full, with the rest retrieved from reference TRBV28 and TRBJ1-3, is DVKVTQSSRYLVKRTGEKVFLECVQDMDHENMFWYRQDPGLGLRLIYFSYDVKMKEKGDIPEGYSVSREKKERFSLILESASTNQTSMYLCASTPWDSTSGNTIYFGEGSWLTVV.

The chain links TRBV6-6 to TRBJ1-1; D might be TRBD1 (5 bases). Germline CDR1 MNHNY, CDR2 SVGAGI (reference sequence). V was trimmed by 6 bases and J by 1 base, leaving 12 bases between them. The CDR3 runs to 14 residues. DNA of the CDR3: TGTGCCAGCAGACCCGGGGGAGGGAACACTGAAGCTTTCTTT. It is translated as CASRPGGGNTEAFF.

The chain joins TRBV6-4 to TRBJ2-7, with D uncertain. The V end lost 4 bases, the J end lost 1 base, and 8 bases lay between the germline ends. The germline V gene has CDR1 MRHNA and CDR2 SNTAGT. The CDR3 length is 13 residues. The CDR3 here is CASSVNISYEQYF. The DNA for the CDR3 is TGTGCCAGCAGTGTAAACATTTCCTACGAGCAGTACTTC.

This clone has only a few counts. The rearrangement uses TRBV4-1 and TRBJ2-3; the D gene is possibly TRBD1 (5 bases). This CDR3 contains 13 residues. The germline gives CDR1 MGHRA, CDR2 YSYEKL. Trimming shortened V by 1 base and J by 5 bases, and 7 bases separated the two germline ends. The CDR3 reads CASSQAQGDTQYF. In DNA, the CDR3 is TGCGCCAGCAGCCAAGCGCAGGGAGATACGCAGTATTTT.

This chain uses TRBV6-5 with TRBJ2-1; TRBD2 matches at 7 bases. Unmatched junction bases numbered 8, after V lost 2 bases and J lost 7 bases. From germline, CDR1 is MNHEY and CDR2 SVGAGI. CDR3 length equals 15 residues. The CDR3 protein is CASSYMAGVVNEQFF. Here the CDR3 DNA reads TGTGCCAGCAGTTACATGGCGGGAGTTGTTAATGAGCAGTTCTTC.

The chain links TRBV30 to TRBJ1-2; D might be TRBD1 (6 bases). CDR1 is GTSNPN, CDR2 SVGIG, per germline (reference sequence). Trimming removed 8 bases at V and 9 bases at J, with 19 bases between. The CDR3 runs 12 residues. This CDR3 reads CAARETGFRYTF. CDR3 DNA sequence: TGTGCCGCCCGGGAAACAGGGTTCCGCTACACCTTC.